The 5 T cell receptor beta chains given below trace back to one sample, sequenced in a study of cytotoxic CD8 clonotypes in ibrutinib-treated CLL (dated by TCRdb to about 2021). Receptors were amplified or captured by the immunoSEQ multiplex PCR assay. In its TCRdb copy, this immuneACCESS table keeps in-frame sequences only and misses some clones. Where compared with another copy, unresolved V genes explain less than half of these, and the others have no known cause. This sample is represented by over 150,000 clones; 70% to 85% of them were singletons. The ten largest account for roughly 1.9% of the sample. The intended sense of this specimen's time point label: about eleven months on ibrutinib. Source: PBMCs, taken after 12 months of ibrutinib treatment. These receptors all stem from a human donor with chronic lymphocytic leukemia.

This clone was recorded many times. This chain links TRBV9 with TRBJ2-7; 10 bases agree with TRBD2. The CDR3 totals 15 residues. The germline CDR1 and CDR2 sequences are SGDLS and YYNGEE. V trimming: 0 bases; J trimming: 2 bases; junction bases outside the gene matches: 2. As DNA, the CDR3 is TGTGCCAGCAGCGTAGGGACTAGCGGTGCCTACGAGCAGTACTTC. Its translation: CASSVGTSGAYEQYF.

A few counts support this clone. The rearrangement links TRBV7-8 to TRBJ1-3, with D perhaps TRBD1 (6 bases). CDR3 length: 15 residues. Germline CDR1 SGHVS, CDR2 FQNEAQ. V was pared by 1 base and J by 4 bases, with 11 bases between. This CDR3 reads CASSLEQGTGNTIYF. The CDR3 nucleotides are TGTGCCAGCAGCTTAGAACAGGGAACAGGAAACACCATATATTTT.

This sequence joins TRBV4-1 and TRBJ2-1, with D perhaps given as TRBD1 or TRBD2 (5 bases each). Germline CDR1 reads MGHRA; CDR2 reads YSYEKL. This CDR3 has 13 residues. V lost 3 bases and J 3 bases, leaving 6 bases between the germline ends. The CDR3 is CASSQGVYNEQFF. As DNA, the CDR3 is TGCGCCAGCAGCCAGGGGGTCTACAATGAGCAGTTCTTC.

The chain uses TRBV5-5 and TRBJ2-3; no clear D. V lost 4 bases, J lost 0 bases, and 3 bases lay in between. The germline V gene has CDR1 SGHKS and CDR2 YYEKEE (reference sequence). CDR3 length: 12 residues. In DNA, the CDR3 is TGTGCCAGCAGCCCTAGCACAGATACGCAGTATTTT. It encodes CASSPSTDTQYF.

The gene calls are TRBV7-9 and TRBJ1-1; 7 nucleotides align to TRBD1. The trim removed 5 bases at V and 4 bases at J, leaving 7 bases unmatched. CDR3 length: 14 residues. CDR1 is SEHNR and CDR2 is FQNEAQ in the germline V gene (reference sequence). CDR3 protein: CASSKQGGFTEAFF. The CDR3 DNA follows: TGTGCCAGCAGCAAGCAGGGGGGGTTCACTGAAGCTTTCTTT.